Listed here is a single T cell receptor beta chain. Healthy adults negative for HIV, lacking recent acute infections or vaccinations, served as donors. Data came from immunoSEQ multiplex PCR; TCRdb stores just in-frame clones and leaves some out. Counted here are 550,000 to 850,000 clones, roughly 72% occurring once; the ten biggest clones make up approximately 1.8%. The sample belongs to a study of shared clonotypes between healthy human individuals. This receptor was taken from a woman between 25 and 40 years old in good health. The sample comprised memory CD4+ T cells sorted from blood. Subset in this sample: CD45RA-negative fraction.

The chain's CDR3 is CASSGLASEQYF. Here the CDR3 DNA reads TGTGCCAGTTCGGGACTAGCGTCTGAGCAGTACTTC. The rearrangement uses TRBV19 and TRBJ2-7; TRBD2 matches at 10 bases. The CDR3 length is 12 residues. CDR1 and CDR2 (germline): LNHDA, SQIVND (reference sequence). V was pared by 8 bases and J by 7 bases, with 5 bases of the junction left unmatched.